Presented here are 5 T cell receptor beta chains from one specimen sequenced in a study of blood T cell repertoires in COVID-19. Method: immunoSEQ multiplex PCR; TCRdb's copy keeps in-frame clones and lacks some. The table records fewer than 200,000 clones, 83% of them present only once. Sequencing was performed on peripheral blood. These TCRs come from a human donor in a cohort sampled during active COVID-19.

This clone was found a few times. The CDR3 region is CAILETGDVGYTF. The CDR3 bases are TGTGCCATCCTGGAGACAGGGGATGTTGGCTACACCTTC. V gene TRBV6-6 combines with J gene TRBJ1-2; 8 bases agree with TRBD1. This CDR3 spans 13 amino acids. The germline CDR1 and CDR2 sequences are MNHNY and SVGAGI (reference sequence). V was pared by 10 bases and J by 7 bases, with 11 bases of the junction left unmatched.

This chain joins TRBV29-1 and TRBJ2-3; D is unclear. Deletions cut 3 bases from V and 4 bases from J, with 20 bases between. The germline gives CDR1 SQVTM, CDR2 ANQGSEA. CDR3 size: 16 residues. The CDR3 reads CSVDPLPFPHADTQYF. The DNA for the CDR3 is TGCAGCGTTGATCCTCTACCATTCCCCCACGCAGATACGCAGTATTTT.

This chain uses TRBV6-5 with TRBJ2-7, with 10 positions matching TRBD1. V lost 2 bases to trimming and J lost 3 bases; unmatched junction nucleotides: 4. Germline CDR1 is MNHEY and CDR2 is SVGAGI. The CDR3 length is 15 residues. For the CDR3, the DNA is TGTGCCAGCAGTTACAGGAGGACAGGGGGCTACGAGCAGTACTTC. Translation gives CASSYRRTGGYEQYF.

The chain is built from TRBV5-1 and TRBJ1-1, with D tentatively TRBD1 (6 bases). Trimming shortened V by 0 bases and J by 4 bases, and 10 bases separated the two germline ends. Germline loops: CDR1 SGHRS, CDR2 YFSETQ. CDR3 length: 14 amino acids. The CDR3 loop is CASSLDRVRTEAFF. CDR3 DNA: TGCGCCAGCAGCTTGGACAGGGTTCGCACTGAAGCTTTCTTT.

This chain uses TRBV4-2 with TRBJ2-5, with 7 bases lining up with TRBD2. Germline CDR1 and CDR2: LGHNA and YNFKEQ. The CDR3 covers 16 residues. Trimming removed 0 bases from V and 5 bases from J; junction bases left unmatched: 9. The CDR3 spells CASSQDQGGSGETQYF. The DNA of the CDR3 is TGTGCCAGCAGCCAAGATCAAGGCGGGAGCGGGGAGACCCAGTACTTC.